One and the same sample provided the 10 T cell receptor beta chains below, sequenced in a study of blood T cells in healthy people across ages. A second PCR of 7 to 11 cycles used a sample-barcoded 5' primer and a J-beta primer mix. A single record per CDR3 protein comes from TCRdb applying MiXCR to the 5' RACE reads. The sample yields approximately 760,000 distinct CDR3 sequences, 25% seen once. Another study also made use of these data, one on T cells of mothers and their children.

The specimen was blood. All receptors derive from a boy between 10 and 17 years old in good health.

This clonotype was seen a few times. The chain recombines TRBV29-1 with TRBJ2-1; D ambiguous. V lost 0 bases and J lost 8, with 5 bases in between. This CDR3 region has 11 residues. Germline V gene data show CDR1 as SQVTM and CDR2 as ANQGSEA. The CDR3 DNA sequence: TGCAGCGTTGAAGATCTTGATGAGCAGTTCTTC. Its translation: CSVEDLDEQFF.

The chain has TRBV29-1 and TRBJ1-1, with D maybe TRBD1 (5 bases). Between the trimmed V and J ends, which lost 5 bases and 3 bases, there was a span of 13 bases. This CDR3 has 13 amino acids. CDR1 and CDR2 (germline): SQVTM, ANQGSEA. CDR3 DNA: TGCAGCGTTTCAAGGGGTTTAGACACTGAAGCTTTCTTT. Its translation: CSVSRGLDTEAFF.

CDR3 loop: CASSLSPGRNTEAFF. CDR3 DNA: TGTGCCAGCAGTTTGTCGCCAGGCCGGAACACTGAAGCTTTCTTT. The V and J genes are TRBV12-3 or TRBV12-4 and TRBJ1-1; D is ambiguous. The CDR3 contains 15 residues. Trimming removed 3 bases from V and 1 base from J, with 12 bases in between.

The gene calls are TRBV13 and TRBJ2-1; possible D gene TRBD2, 6 bases. Germline CDR1 reads PRHDT; CDR2 reads FYEKMQ (reference sequence). CDR3 length: 17 residues. V lost 5 bases, J lost 4 bases, and 21 bases lay in between. The CDR3 protein is CASSPFSSASGYNEQFF. CDR3 in DNA: TGTGCCAGCAGCCCTTTCTCTAGCGCGAGTGGGTACAATGAGCAGTTCTTC.

This clonotype has a handful of counts. The chain couples TRBV20-1 to TRBJ1-1; D might be TRBD1 (6 bases). V was shortened by 6 bases and J by 5 bases, with 13 bases between the two germline ends. Germline V gene data show CDR1 as DFQATT and CDR2 as SNEGSKA (reference sequence). This CDR3 contains 12 residues. The CDR3 sequence is CSAEQGETEAFF. The CDR3 DNA sequence: TGCAGTGCAGAACAGGGCGAAACTGAAGCTTTCTTT.

The chain couples TRBV4-3 to TRBJ2-5; D may correspond to TRBD1 or TRBD2 (6 bases each). The germline V and J ends were trimmed by 0 bases and 5 bases, with 10 bases remaining between them. Germline loops: CDR1 LGHNA, CDR2 YSLEER. The CDR3 runs to 14 residues. This CDR3 is CASSQDIGGETQYF. The CDR3 DNA is TGCGCCAGCAGCCAAGATATAGGGGGGGAGACCCAGTACTTC.

This rearrangement joins TRBV7-3 to TRBJ1-1; D possibly corresponds to TRBD1 (5 bases). The V end was cut by 5 bases, the J end by 3 bases, with 10 bases between. This CDR3 contains 13 residues. Germline V gene lookup returns CDR1 SGHTA and CDR2 FQGTGA. The CDR3 loop is CASSPRVDTEAFF. The DNA of the CDR3 is TGTGCCAGCAGCCCCAGGGTGGACACTGAAGCTTTCTTT. Supplemented by reference TRBV7-3 and TRBJ1-1, the full variable domain reads GAGVSQTPSNKVTEKGKYVELRCDPISGHTALYWYRQSLGQGPEFLIYFQGTGAADDSGLPNDRFFAVRPEGSVSTLKIQRTERGDSAVYLCASSPRVDTEAFFGQGTRLTVV.

The chain employs TRBV2 and TRBJ2-5; D possibly matches TRBD1 or TRBD2 (5 bases each). The end of the DNA is better explained by TRBJ2-1, so the J call may be wrong. CDR1 and CDR2 from the germline V gene are SNHLY and FYNNEI. The CDR3 contains 14 residues. This CDR3 reads CASRGGPPYNEQFF. CDR3 nucleotide sequence: TGTGCCAGCCGGGGCGGACCCCCCTACAATGAGCAGTTCTTC.

The rearrangement links TRBV20-1 to TRBJ2-1; D might be TRBD2 (6 bases). The CDR3 contains 14 residues. Between the trimmed V and J ends, which lost 0 bases and 4 bases, there was a span of 10 bases. Germline V gives CDR1 DFQATT, CDR2 SNEGSKA (reference sequence). The CDR3 is CSARDGRRYNEQFF. CDR3 in DNA: TGCAGTGCTAGAGACGGGAGAAGGTACAATGAGCAGTTCTTC.

This clonotype appeared once. This chain links TRBV13 with TRBJ2-2; TRBD2 agrees at 7 bases. Germline CDR1 and CDR2: PRHDT and FYEKMQ (reference sequence). This CDR3 has 15 amino acids. V lost 2 bases to trimming and J lost 3 bases; unmatched junction nucleotides: 3. This chain's CDR3 is CASSLRLADTGELFF. The CDR3 nucleotides are TGTGCCAGCAGCTTAAGGCTAGCGGACACCGGGGAGCTGTTTTTT.